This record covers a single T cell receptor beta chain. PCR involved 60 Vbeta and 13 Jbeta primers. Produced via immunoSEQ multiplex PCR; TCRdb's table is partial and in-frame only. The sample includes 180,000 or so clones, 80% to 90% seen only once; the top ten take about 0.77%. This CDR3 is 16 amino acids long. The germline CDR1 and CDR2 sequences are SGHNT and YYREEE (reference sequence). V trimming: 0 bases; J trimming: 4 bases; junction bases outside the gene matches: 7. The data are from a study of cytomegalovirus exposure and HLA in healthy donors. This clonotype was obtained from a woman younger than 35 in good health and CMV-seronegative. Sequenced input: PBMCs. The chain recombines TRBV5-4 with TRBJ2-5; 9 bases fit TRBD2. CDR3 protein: CASSLGASGMGETQYF. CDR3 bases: TGTGCCAGCAGCTTGGGGGCTAGCGGGATGGGAGAGACCCAGTACTTC.